This passage covers 26 T cell receptor beta chains from one sample sequenced in a study of shared clonotypes between healthy human individuals. CD45RO-negative, CCR7-selected cells formed the naive CD8 fraction, which excluded terminally differentiated effector memory CD45RA+ cells. TCRdb's table, derived via immunoSEQ multiplex PCR, lists solely in-frame clones and lacks some. This repertoire shows around 1.9 million clones, about 92% found once; its top ten account for around 1.7%. Sequenced: naive CD8+ T cells from PBMCs. These receptors originate from a man between 18 and 29 years old in good health. Some clones in this sample may be carry-over from other donors' samples.

J is TRBJ2-1 and V is TRBV11-2, with D tentatively TRBD1 or TRBD2 (6 bases each). Germline values: CDR1 SGHAT, CDR2 FQNNGV. The CDR3 loop spans 16 amino acids. Trimming took off 1 base at V and 4 bases at J, with 14 bases between the two ends. CDR3 residues: CASSLGGAAPYNEQFF. The CDR3 region has the DNA TGTGCCAGCAGCTTAGGGGGGGCCGCGCCATACAATGAGCAGTTCTTC.

The chain recombines TRBV11-1 with TRBJ2-7; D gene ambiguous. CDR1 is SGHAT, CDR2 FQDESV, per germline (reference sequence). V lost 1 base to trimming and J lost 0 bases, with 10 bases between them. The CDR3 sequence is 15 residues long. Here the CDR3 reads CASSLGLGSSYEQYF. The CDR3 DNA reads TGTGCCAGCAGCTTAGGCCTCGGGTCCTCCTACGAGCAGTACTTC.

The chain couples TRBV11-2 to TRBJ1-5; 7 bases are shared with TRBD1. The CDR3 spans 18 residues. Per the germline V gene, CDR1 is SGHAT and CDR2 is FQNNGV. V was pared by 5 bases and J by 0 bases, with 13 bases of the junction left unmatched. CDR3 sequence: CASSLPQGGYNSNQPQHF. The CDR3 DNA follows: TGTGCCAGCAGCCTGCCCCAGGGGGGATATAATAGCAATCAGCCCCAGCATTTT.

This chain uses TRBV10-2 with TRBJ2-7, with D perhaps TRBD2 (6 bases). In germline, CDR1 is WSHSY, CDR2 SAAADI. The ends were cut back, 6 bases at V and 5 bases at J, with 26 bases in the middle. The CDR3 contains 17 residues. The CDR3 here is CASSRTRRGRRGNEQYF. In DNA form, the CDR3 reads TGCGCCAGCAGCAGGACAAGGAGGGGCAGGAGGGGCAACGAGCAGTACTTC.

The chain has TRBV7-3 and TRBJ2-1; TRBD2 might be the D (6 bases). In germline, CDR1 is SGHTA, CDR2 FQGTGA. The CDR3 sequence is 15 residues long. V gave up 5 bases and J gave up 0 bases, with 11 bases separating them. The CDR3: CASSPIGSSYNEQFF. The CDR3, as DNA: TGTGCCAGCAGCCCAATCGGGAGCTCCTACAATGAGCAGTTCTTC. The full variable domain, with the rest looked up from reference TRBV7-3 and TRBJ2-1, is GAGVSQTPSNKVTEKGKYVELRCDPISGHTALYWYRQSLGQGPEFLIYFQGTGAADDSGLPNDRFFAVRPEGSVSTLKIQRTERGDSAVYLCASSPIGSSYNEQFFGPGTRLTVL.

V and J are TRBV15 and TRBJ2-1, with 10 positions matching TRBD2. Unmatched junction bases numbered 7, after V lost 5 bases and J lost 9 bases. This CDR3 is built from 14 residues. Per germline, CDR1 LNHNV and CDR2 YYDKDF (reference sequence). Here the CDR3 DNA reads TGTGCCACCAGCCCCGGGACTAGCGCCGGTGAGCAGTTCTTC. Residues: CATSPGTSAGEQFF. Full variable domain (outside the CDR3, taken from reference TRBV15 and TRBJ2-1): DAMVIQNPRYQVTQFGKPVTLSCSQTLNHNVMYWYQQKSSQAPKLLFHYYDKDFNNEADTPDNFQSRRPNTSFCFLDIRSPGLGDTAMYLCATSPGTSAGEQFFGPGTRLTVL.

The rearrangement joins TRBV7-2 to TRBJ2-2; D not resolved. CDR3 length equals 14 residues. The V gene lost 2 bases and the J gene lost 2 bases, with 6 bases spanning the gap. Germline assignment: CDR1 SGHTA and CDR2 FQGNSA. The CDR3 region is CASSLRGNTGELFF. CDR3 bases: TGTGCCAGCAGCTTAAGAGGAAACACCGGGGAGCTGTTTTTT.

V gene TRBV5-8 combines with J gene TRBJ2-7, with D maybe TRBD1 (6 bases). The CDR3 is 15 amino acids. Germline V gives CDR1 SGHTS, CDR2 YDEGEE. The CDR3 DNA is TGTGCCAGCAGCTTGTGGCGACAGGAGTACCGAAAAGGCAGCGTC. Translated, it gives CASSLWRQEYRKGSV.

This chain joins TRBV10-1 and TRBJ1-1, with D possibly matching TRBD1 (5 bases). The CDR3 contains 15 residues. Trimming stripped 0 bases from V and 4 bases from J, with 12 bases between. Germline CDR1 WNHNN, CDR2 SYGVQD (reference sequence). The CDR3 DNA follows: TGCGCCAGCAGTGAGTCAAGGGGCCAGGCCACTGAAGCTTTCTTT. Encoded protein: CASSESRGQATEAFF.

This rearrangement joins TRBV25-1 to TRBJ2-2; D unclear. This CDR3 is built from 13 residues. V was pared by 6 bases and J by 8 bases, with 13 bases between. The germline CDR1 and CDR2 sequences are MGHDK and SYGVNS. The CDR3 protein is CASRAARPGELFF. The DNA for the CDR3 is TGTGCCAGCAGGGCAGCCCGTCCGGGGGAGCTGTTTTTT.

The chain uses TRBV5-5 and TRBJ2-7, with D perhaps TRBD2 (5 bases). This CDR3 contains 14 residues. V shed 5 bases and J shed 2 bases, with 14 bases lying between them. Germline CDR1 reads SGHKS; CDR2 reads YYEKEE (reference sequence). In nucleotides, the CDR3 is TGTGCCAGCAGTCCGAGTGGCGGGCCCTACGAGCAGTACTTC. This sequence encodes CASSPSGGPYEQYF.

The V call is TRBV10-2, the J call TRBJ2-5; 9 bases align to TRBD1. The DNA matches TRBJ2-7 better at its end, which makes the J call doubtful. There are 12 residues in the CDR3. CDR1 is WSHSY and CDR2 is SAAADI in the germline V gene. The CDR3 loop is CAGGQGVNEQYF. The CDR3 bases are TGCGCCGGGGGACAGGGAGTTAACGAGCAGTACTTC.

The chain employs TRBV18 and TRBJ2-2; D is possibly TRBD1 or TRBD2 (5 bases each). Trimming cost V 0 bases and J 0 bases, with 20 bases left between them. Germline CDR1 and CDR2: KGHSH and LQKENI. The CDR3 has 20 amino acids. CDR3 in amino acids: CASSPPPETLGTANTGELFF. CDR3 DNA: TGTGCCAGCTCACCACCTCCGGAGACTTTGGGGACCGCGAACACCGGGGAGCTGTTTTTT.

V gene TRBV9 combines with J gene TRBJ2-5, with D possibly TRBD1 on 5 matching bases. Germline assignment: CDR1 SGDLS and CDR2 YYNGEE. V was cut by 0 bases and J by 1 base, with 10 bases left in between. This CDR3 has 15 amino acids. The CDR3 region is CASSVEGYFQETQYF. The CDR3 DNA follows: TGTGCCAGCAGCGTAGAGGGGTACTTCCAAGAGACCCAGTACTTC. The variable domain in full, completed from reference TRBV9 and TRBJ2-5, reads DSGVTQTPKHLITATGQRVTLRCSPRSGDLSVYWYQQSLDQGLQFLIQYYNGEERAKGNILERFSAQQFPDLHSELNLSSLELGDSALYFCASSVEGYFQETQYFGPGTRLLVL.

To note about this clone: The identical CDR3 is also encoded by other nucleotide sequences in the sample. The chain combines TRBV28 with TRBJ1-5; 7 bases match TRBD1. V lost 3 bases and J lost 4; bases outside the gene matches: 3. Germline CDR1 is MDHEN and CDR2 is SYDVKM. This CDR3 has 14 residues. The CDR3 loop is CASSLGQLNQPQHF. For the CDR3, the DNA is TGTGCCAGCAGTTTGGGACAGCTTAATCAGCCCCAGCATTTT.

The chain combines TRBV9 with TRBJ2-7; 9 bases fit TRBD1. The CDR3 has 15 amino acids. Unmatched junction bases numbered 6, after V lost 3 bases and J lost 2 bases. Germline CDR1 is SGDLS and CDR2 is YYNGEE. CDR3 DNA: TGTGCCAGCAGCGGACAGGGGGAGGGTACCTACGAGCAGTACTTC. This encodes CASSGQGEGTYEQYF.

Only one count was recorded for this clone. The J gene is TRBJ2-5, the V gene TRBV11-3; D is ambiguous. V was pared by 4 bases and J by 5 bases, with 11 bases between. Germline V lookup: CDR1 SGHNT, CDR2 YENEEA. The CDR3 sequence is 13 residues long. CDR3 loop: CASSSTAKETQYF. The CDR3 DNA is TGTGCCAGCAGCTCTACCGCAAAGGAGACCCAGTACTTC.

V and J are TRBV21-1 and TRBJ2-7; the table names TRBD1, a call not compared with the DNA. TRBV21-1 is marked as a pseudogene. CDR3 length equals 15 residues. DNA for the CDR3: TGTGCCAGCAGCCTACCTGAGGGGGAACCTTACGAGCAGTACTTC. As protein: CASSLPEGEPYEQYF.

The rearrangement joins TRBV7-3 to TRBJ2-3, with 12 bases matching TRBD2. V was clipped by 2 bases and J by 1 base; unmatched bases: 10. There are 19 residues in the CDR3. Looked up from germline, CDR1 is SGHTA and CDR2 is FQGTGA. CDR3 amino acids: CASSLDTLAGGPRTDTQYF. The CDR3 bases are TGTGCCAGCAGCTTAGATACACTAGCGGGAGGCCCACGCACAGATACGCAGTATTTT.

This clone was counted a single time. The V and J genes are TRBV12-5 and TRBJ2-5; TRBD1 matches at 9 bases. Germline loops: CDR1 LGHNT, CDR2 FRNRAP. This CDR3 region has 15 residues. The trim removed 6 bases at V and 1 base at J, leaving 6 bases unmatched. The CDR3 DNA reads as TGTGCTAGTGGCCGCGGGACAGGGACCCAAGAGACCCAGTACTTC. It encodes CASGRGTGTQETQYF.

The chain uses TRBV6-5 and TRBJ1-5; D unclear. Germline V gene lookup returns CDR1 MNHEY and CDR2 SVGAGI. V lost 7 bases and J lost 1, with 14 bases in between. This CDR3 region has 15 residues. In DNA, the CDR3 is TGTGCCAGCAAAATCGGATTTGGAAGCAATCAGCCCCAGCATTTT. Its protein is CASKIGFGSNQPQHF.

The rearrangement uses TRBV19 and TRBJ2-7; D is unresolved. The CDR3 spans 13 residues. V lost 3 bases, J lost 3 bases, and 9 bases lay in between. In germline, CDR1 is LNHDA, CDR2 SQIVND (reference sequence). The CDR3 region is CASSMVDGYEQYF. CDR3 in DNA: TGTGCCAGTAGTATGGTGGACGGCTACGAGCAGTACTTC.

The chain uses TRBV27 and TRBJ2-6; D might be TRBD1 (6 bases). This CDR3 is built from 16 residues. V lost 4 bases and J lost 7, with 17 bases in between. The V gene's germline CDR1 is MNHEY and CDR2 SMNVEV (reference sequence). The CDR3 sequence: CASSSTGPLGANVLTF. The CDR3 nucleotides read TGTGCCAGCAGTTCGACAGGCCCTCTTGGAGCCAACGTCCTGACTTTC.

The chain recombines TRBV27 with TRBJ1-5, with 7 bases matching TRBD1. Germline V gene data show CDR1 as MNHEY and CDR2 as SMNVEV (reference sequence). Germline trimming cut 7 bases from V and 2 bases from J; bases unmatched to any gene: 2. The CDR3 sequence is 13 residues long. CDR3 sequence: CASTGQGNQPQHF. CDR3 coding DNA: TGTGCCAGCACCGGACAGGGCAATCAGCCCCAGCATTTT.

The chain links TRBV4-3 to TRBJ2-2, with a weak D call TRBD2 (7 bases). Between the trimmed V and J ends, which lost 4 bases and 7 bases, there was a span of 28 bases. The germline V gene has CDR1 LGHNA and CDR2 YSLEER. CDR3 size: 19 residues. This CDR3 is CASSPTLISSGGGSGELFF. CDR3 DNA sequence: TGCGCCAGCAGCCCGACCCTCATCTCCTCTGGGGGGGGCAGCGGGGAGCTGTTTTTT.

This chain uses TRBV5-5 with TRBJ2-7; TRBD2 matches 8 bases. There are 16 residues in the CDR3. After removal of 2 bases from V and 2 bases from J, the junction contained 9 bases not matched to a gene. CDR1 and CDR2 (germline): SGHKS, YYEKEE (reference sequence). Here the CDR3 reads CASSFLAGGPPYEQYF. CDR3 DNA: TGTGCCAGCAGCTTTCTGGCGGGAGGTCCTCCCTACGAGCAGTACTTC.